The next 30 T cell receptor beta chains were all read from a single sample in a study of OX40 agonist ivuxolimab in advanced cancers. The protocol was immunoSEQ multiplex PCR, while the TCRdb copy is restricted to in-frame clones and leaves out a portion. The sample has about 72,000 clones, roughly nine tenths seen once. The input for sequencing was CD4+ or CD8+ T cells sorted from blood, taken in a trial of the OX40 agonist ivuxolimab. The receptor set was obtained from an adult with an advanced solid tumor such as melanoma, head and neck, liver or kidney cancer.

The chain links TRBV5-4 to TRBJ2-5, with 7 bases aligning to TRBD2. Germline V CDR1 and CDR2: SGHNT, YYREEE (reference sequence). CDR3 length: 16 residues. J gave up 1 base and V 0 bases, and 6 bases lay outside the gene matches. CDR3 bases: TGTGCCAGCAGCTTGGGGGGACGGGGGGTCCAAGAGACCCAGTACTTC. It translates to CASSLGGRGVQETQYF. The full variable domain, its missing parts supplied by reference TRBV5-4 and TRBJ2-5, is ETGVTQSPTHLIKTRGQQVTLRCSSQSGHNTVSWYQQALGQGPQFIFQYYREEENGRGNFPPRFSGLQFPNYSSELNVNALELDDSALYLCASSLGGRGVQETQYFGPGTRLLVL.

The chain carries TRBV5-1 and TRBJ1-2; D gene uncertain. The germline V gene has CDR1 SGHRS and CDR2 YFSETQ. Trimming took 0 bases from V and 4 from J, leaving 13 bases between them. The CDR3 runs 15 residues. Here the CDR3 reads CASSLAGSLSYGYTF. CDR3 bases: TGCGCCAGCAGCTTGGCCGGCAGCCTAAGCTATGGCTACACCTTC.

The V gene is TRBV28, the J gene TRBJ1-2; D remains ambiguous. The CDR3 spans 16 residues. V was clipped by 6 bases and J by 1 base, with 18 bases between them. CDR1 MDHEN and CDR2 SYDVKM come from the germline V gene. The CDR3 DNA is TGTGCCAGCAGAAACCCACTGGGAGGGATTAACTATGGCTACACCTTC. As protein: CASRNPLGGINYGYTF.

V usage is TRBV27 and J usage is TRBJ2-1; D perhaps matches TRBD1 (8 bases). Looked up from germline, CDR1 is MNHEY and CDR2 is SMNVEV (reference sequence). This CDR3 is 13 amino acids long. With 3 bases removed from V and 15 bases from J, the gap between germline ends came to 18 bases. The chain's CDR3 is CASSFRDRGGLFF. CDR3 sequence (DNA): TGTGCCAGCAGTTTCCGCGACAGGGGAGGGTTGTTCTTC.

The V and J genes are TRBV10-1 and TRBJ1-1, with 8 bases fitting TRBD1. The CDR3 runs to 12 residues. CDR1 is WNHNN and CDR2 is SYGVQD in the germline V gene (reference sequence). After removal of 10 bases from V and 1 base from J, the junction contained 2 bases not matched to a gene. For the CDR3, the DNA is TGCGCCACCGGGACAGGGAACACTGAAGCTTTCTTT. Translated: CATGTGNTEAFF.

The V call is TRBV19, the J call TRBJ1-4; D is unclear. Germline V gene sequence: CDR1 LNHDA, CDR2 SQIVND (reference sequence). This CDR3 has 15 amino acids. V lost 2 bases to trimming and J lost 6 bases, with 13 bases between them. DNA of the CDR3: TGTGCCAGTAGTATATCGGAGGGCTGGGATGAAAAACTGTTTTTT. Its protein product is CASSISEGWDEKLFF.

V and J are TRBV6-4 and TRBJ2-1; 7 nucleotides match TRBD2. V shed 0 bases, J shed 7 bases, and the junction held 18 bases outside the gene matches. CDR1 is MRHNA and CDR2 is SNTAGT in the germline V gene. The length of the CDR3 is 19 residues. The CDR3 bases are TGTGCCAGCAGTGACTCGAGCCAACGGTGGGGGAGCGGGGTAAATGAGCAGTTCTTC. Its protein product is CASSDSSQRWGSGVNEQFF.

The chain joins TRBV5-4 to TRBJ2-1; TRBD2 agrees at 11 bases. Per the germline V gene, CDR1 is SGHNT and CDR2 is YYREEE (reference sequence). V shed 6 bases, J shed 7 bases, and the junction held 9 bases outside the gene matches. The CDR3 loop spans 15 amino acids. As DNA, the CDR3 is TGTGCCAGCAAAACCGGGACTAGCGGTTTAAATGAGCAGTTCTTC. Protein sequence: CASKTGTSGLNEQFF.

This clone appeared a few times. The J gene is TRBJ1-6, the V gene TRBV2, with TRBD1 matching over 8 bases. Germline-derived CDR1 and CDR2 are SNHLY and FYNNEI. This CDR3 comprises 15 residues. The junction had 6 bases not matched to a gene; V was cut back by 1 base and J by 10 bases. The CDR3 loop is CASSEVGQGRSPLHF. CDR3 DNA sequence: TGTGCCAGCAGTGAAGTTGGACAGGGACGCTCACCCCTCCACTTT.

The J gene is TRBJ2-3, the V gene TRBV27; 11 bases agree with TRBD2. CDR1 and CDR2 from the germline V gene are MNHEY and SMNVEV (reference sequence). This CDR3 has 20 residues. The V and J ends lost 0 bases and 1 base, in that order; junction bases with no gene match: 12. This CDR3 reads CASSLSPWMLAGGRTDTQYF. The CDR3, as DNA: TGTGCCAGCAGTTTATCGCCTTGGATGCTAGCGGGAGGACGCACAGATACGCAGTATTTT.

The genes are TRBV7-3 and TRBJ2-2; weak D call: TRBD2 (6 bases). The V end lost 1 base, the J end lost 2 bases, and 17 bases lay between the germline ends. This CDR3 has 18 amino acids. Per the germline V gene, CDR1 is SGHTA and CDR2 is FQGTGA. CDR3 residues: CASSLITGLLTNTGELFF. CDR3 sequence (DNA): TGTGCCAGCAGCTTAATTACGGGACTTCTAACCAACACCGGGGAGCTGTTTTTT.

V usage is TRBV5-3 and J usage is TRBJ1-6; weak D call: TRBD1 (5 bases). TRBV5-3 is an ORF; its function is uncertain. V lost 1 base and J lost 7, with 12 bases in between. The CDR3 is made up of 15 amino acids. For the CDR3, the DNA is TGTGCCAGAAGCTTGAGAAGTTGGGACAATTCACCCCTCCACTTT. It translates to CARSLRSWDNSPLHF.

The chain employs TRBV5-1 and TRBJ2-5; a possible D gene is TRBD2 (5 bases). The V end was cut by 0 bases, the J end by 0 bases, with 6 bases between. The germline V gene encodes CDR1 SGHRS and CDR2 YFSETQ. The CDR3 has 14 amino acids. The CDR3 here is CASSLAGNQETQYF. Written as DNA, the CDR3 is TGCGCCAGCAGCTTGGCCGGGAACCAAGAGACCCAGTACTTC.

This chain joins TRBV4-2 and TRBJ2-2; TRBD2 matches at 9 bases. This CDR3 has 15 amino acids. Germline assignment: CDR1 LGHNA and CDR2 YNFKEQ. After removal of 2 bases from V and 6 bases from J, the junction contained 4 bases not matched to a gene. The CDR3 is CASSQRLAGSGELFF. The CDR3 nucleotides read TGTGCCAGCAGCCAACGGCTAGCGGGGTCCGGGGAGCTGTTTTTT.

For the CDR3, the DNA is TGTGCCAGCAGCTCAATGAGGGGAAAATACGAGCAGTACTTC. This gives the protein CASSSMRGKYEQYF. V and J are TRBV7-9 and TRBJ2-7; the D call may be TRBD1 or TRBD2 (5 bases each). Trimming removed 4 bases at V and 4 bases at J, with 14 bases between. CDR3 length: 14 amino acids. Per germline, CDR1 SEHNR and CDR2 FQNEAQ (reference sequence).

The chain joins TRBV11-2 to TRBJ2-3, with D perhaps TRBD2 (5 bases). This CDR3 contains 13 residues. V was clipped by 6 bases and J by 2 bases, with 9 bases between them. Germline CDR1 is SGHAT and CDR2 is FQNNGV. The DNA of the CDR3 is TGTGCCAGCAGTCCGGACTTCACAGATACGCAGTATTTT. Its translation is CASSPDFTDTQYF.

This clone was observed a handful of times. The chain carries TRBV19 and TRBJ1-1, with TRBD1 matching over 8 bases. The junction had 8 bases not matched to a gene; V was cut back by 6 bases and J by 5 bases. The CDR3 length is 14 residues. Germline-derived CDR1 and CDR2 are LNHDA and SQIVND (reference sequence). The CDR3, as DNA: TGTGCCAGTAGCCCCAGGGGGCGCAGTACTGAAGCTTTCTTT. Its translation is CASSPRGRSTEAFF.

The chain joins TRBV6-1 to TRBJ2-7; a weak D match, TRBD1 (5 bases). Per the germline V gene, CDR1 is MNHNS and CDR2 is SASEGT. Between the trimmed V and J ends, which lost 6 bases and 4 bases, there was a span of 7 bases. The length of the CDR3 is 11 residues. CDR3 coding DNA: TGTGCCAGCAGCCGACAGTACGAGCAGTACTTC. Its translation: CASSRQYEQYF.

CDR3 in DNA: TGTGCCAGCAGCAAAGGGAGTTGGGTCGCTGAAGCTTTCTTT. This encodes CASSKGSWVAEAFF. The chain combines TRBV9 with TRBJ1-1; D not certain. With 4 bases removed from V and 6 bases from J, the gap between germline ends came to 16 bases. Germline assignment: CDR1 SGDLS and CDR2 YYNGEE. CDR3 length: 14 residues.

CDR3 sequence (DNA): TGTGCCAGCAGTTTGGGGGGGAGCTCTGGAAACACCATATATTTT. This gives the protein CASSLGGSSGNTIYF. This chain joins TRBV28 and TRBJ1-3; a weak D match, TRBD1 (5 bases). The CDR3 totals 15 residues. With 3 bases removed from V and 0 bases from J, the gap between germline ends came to 9 bases. Germline V gene lookup returns CDR1 MDHEN and CDR2 SYDVKM.

There are a few counts of this clone. The genes are TRBV28 and TRBJ2-7, with D perhaps TRBD1 (5 bases). The CDR3 is 13 amino acids. Germline CDR1 reads MDHEN; CDR2 reads SYDVKM. With 6 bases removed from V and 3 bases from J, the gap between germline ends came to 12 bases. The CDR3 DNA follows: TGTGCCAGCAGAGTAAGACAGAGCTACGAGCAGTACTTC. As protein: CASRVRQSYEQYF.

The chain has TRBV19 and TRBJ1-1, with a weak D call TRBD1 (5 bases). Trimming shortened V by 6 bases and J by 6 bases, and 14 bases separated the two germline ends. Germline V lookup: CDR1 LNHDA, CDR2 SQIVND (reference sequence). The CDR3 has 13 amino acids. For the CDR3, the DNA is TGTGCCAGTAGCACCTGGAGGGGCGCTGAAGCTTTCTTT. It is translated as CASSTWRGAEAFF. Full variable domain (missing parts from reference TRBV19 and TRBJ1-1): DGGITQSPKYLFRKEGQNVTLSCEQNLNHDAMYWYRQDPGQGLRLIYYSQIVNDFQKGDIAEGYSVSREKKESFPLTVTSAQKNPTAFYLCASSTWRGAEAFFGQGTRLTVV.

This clone was seen a single time. The chain recombines TRBV29-1 with TRBJ2-1; 10 bases are shared with TRBD2. Trimming at V came to 7 bases and at J to 6 bases, leaving 9 bases not matched to a gene. This CDR3 is built from 14 residues. Germline CDR1 is SQVTM and CDR2 is ANQGSEA. The CDR3 protein is CSAAGGFRRNEQFF. The DNA of the CDR3 is TGCAGCGCAGCGGGGGGGTTCAGGCGCAATGAGCAGTTCTTC.

This sequence joins TRBV6-6 and TRBJ2-2; no definite D call. The CDR3 sequence is 15 residues long. Between the trimmed V and J ends, which lost 6 bases and 2 bases, there was a span of 13 bases. Germline V gene data show CDR1 as MNHNY and CDR2 as SVGAGI (reference sequence). The CDR3 DNA reads as TGTGCCAGCAGCCAACACGAAGCTAACACCGGGGAGCTGTTTTTT. Residues: CASSQHEANTGELFF.

This chain links TRBV5-1 with TRBJ2-1; the D gene is possibly TRBD2 (5 bases). The CDR3 is made up of 17 amino acids. The germline CDR1 and CDR2 sequences are SGHRS and YFSETQ. Trimming cost V 6 bases and J 0 bases, with 19 bases left between them. The CDR3 nucleotides read TGCGCCAGCACCTTTTCGGGCGGGTCGAGCTCCTACAATGAGCAGTTCTTC. Translated, it gives CASTFSGGSSSYNEQFF.

V gene TRBV10-3 combines with J gene TRBJ2-5; 7 nucleotides line up with TRBD2. The CDR3 is 13 residues long. Per the germline V gene, CDR1 is ENHRY and CDR2 is SYGVKD. V gave up 8 bases and J gave up 5 bases; unmatched junction bases: 8. CDR3 DNA sequence: TGTGCCATCGGGACTGTGGGGGGGGAGACCCAGTACTTC. Translated, it gives CAIGTVGGETQYF.

The table lists this clone with a count of one. One end of the junction is discordant with germline, which a read error may explain. The chain is built from TRBV7-7 and TRBJ2-4; 8 nucleotides line up with TRBD2. Per the germline V gene, CDR1 is SSHAT and CDR2 is FNYEAQ (reference sequence). There are 13 residues in the CDR3. The CDR3 loop is CASSPSGSHIQYF. The CDR3 bases are TGTGCTAGCAGCCCCAGCGGGAGCCACATTCAGTACTTC.

The chain is built from TRBV6-5 and TRBJ1-1; D call uncertain. This CDR3 is 12 amino acids long. The germline V and J ends were trimmed by 5 bases and 4 bases, with 8 bases remaining between them. Germline lookup yields CDR1 MNHEY and CDR2 SVGAGI. The CDR3 sequence: CASSPVGTEAFF. In DNA, the CDR3 is TGTGCCAGCAGTCCGGTGGGCACTGAAGCTTTCTTT.

This sequence joins TRBV7-9 and TRBJ2-2; the D gene is possibly TRBD2 (6 bases). V shed 2 bases and J shed 1 base, with 8 bases lying between them. The CDR3 runs to 15 residues. The germline V gene encodes CDR1 SEHNR and CDR2 FQNEAQ (reference sequence). The CDR3 loop is CASSLWGGNTGELFF. DNA for the CDR3: TGTGCCAGCAGCTTATGGGGAGGGAACACCGGGGAGCTGTTTTTT.

The chain couples TRBV7-2 to TRBJ1-5; D is perhaps TRBD1 (6 bases). CDR1 and CDR2 from the germline V gene are SGHTA and FQGNSA. The V gene lost 4 bases and the J gene lost 3 bases, with 7 bases spanning the gap. CDR3 length: 13 residues. The CDR3 region is CASSSGVNQPQHF. In nucleotides, the CDR3 is TGTGCCAGCAGCTCAGGGGTCAATCAGCCCCAGCATTTT.